This T cell receptor beta chain was observed in a study of blood T cell repertoires in COVID-19. The CDR3 has 15 residues. V was clipped by 0 bases and J by 0 bases; unmatched bases: 2. CDR1 is MGHRA, CDR2 YSYEKL, per germline. Across roughly 25 US areas, participants ranged in age from about 18 to 90 years. Cohorts were based on clinical histories the participants reported. The count of this clone is one. Per the original data handling: For nucleated cells, counts were estimated from reference gene primer amplification. Sequenced by immunoSEQ multiplex PCR; TCRdb stores in-frame clones only, minus some. V and J calls and clone size follow that table, whereas D and trimming were derived from the DNA. The sample includes around 200,000 clones, 86% of them seen just once.

The receptor's source is a man aged 35 to 55 with acute COVID-19. Sequencing was carried out using PBMCs or T cells enriched from blood (not recorded which). This chain links TRBV4-1 with TRBJ2-7, with 7 bases aligning to TRBD1. The CDR3 protein is CASSQEDRISYEQYF. For the CDR3, the DNA is TGCGCCAGCAGCCAAGAGGACAGGATCTCCTACGAGCAGTACTTC.